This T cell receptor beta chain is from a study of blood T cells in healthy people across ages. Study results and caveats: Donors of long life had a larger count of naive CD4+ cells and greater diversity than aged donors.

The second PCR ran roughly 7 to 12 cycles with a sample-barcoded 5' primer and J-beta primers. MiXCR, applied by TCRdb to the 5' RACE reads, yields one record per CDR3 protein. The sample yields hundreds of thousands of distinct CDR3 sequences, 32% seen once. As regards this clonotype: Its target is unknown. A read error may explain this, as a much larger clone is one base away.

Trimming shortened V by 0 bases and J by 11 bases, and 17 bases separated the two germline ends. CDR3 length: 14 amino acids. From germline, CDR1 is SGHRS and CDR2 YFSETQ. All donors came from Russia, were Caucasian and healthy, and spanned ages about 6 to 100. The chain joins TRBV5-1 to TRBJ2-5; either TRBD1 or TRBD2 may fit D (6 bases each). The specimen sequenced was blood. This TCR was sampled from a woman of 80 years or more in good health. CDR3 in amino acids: CASSLGGANNEQYF. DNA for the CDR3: TGCGCCAGCAGCTTGGGGGGGGCGAACAATGAGCAGTACTTC.